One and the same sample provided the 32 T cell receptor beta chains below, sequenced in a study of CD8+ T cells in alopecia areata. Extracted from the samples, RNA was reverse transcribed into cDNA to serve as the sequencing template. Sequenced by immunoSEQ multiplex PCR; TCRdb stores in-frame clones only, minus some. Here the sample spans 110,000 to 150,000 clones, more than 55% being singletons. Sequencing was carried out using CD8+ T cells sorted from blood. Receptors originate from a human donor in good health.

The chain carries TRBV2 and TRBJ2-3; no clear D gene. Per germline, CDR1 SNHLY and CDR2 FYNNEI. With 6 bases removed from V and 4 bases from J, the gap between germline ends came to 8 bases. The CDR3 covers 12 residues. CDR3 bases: TGTGCCAGCAGCCAGATATCAGATACGCAGTATTTT. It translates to CASSQISDTQYF.

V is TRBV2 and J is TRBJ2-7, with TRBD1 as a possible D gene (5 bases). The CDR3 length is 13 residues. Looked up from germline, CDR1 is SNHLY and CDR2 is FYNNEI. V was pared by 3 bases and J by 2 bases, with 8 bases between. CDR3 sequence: CASSEDITYEQYF. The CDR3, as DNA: TGTGCCAGCAGTGAGGACATAACCTACGAGCAGTACTTC.

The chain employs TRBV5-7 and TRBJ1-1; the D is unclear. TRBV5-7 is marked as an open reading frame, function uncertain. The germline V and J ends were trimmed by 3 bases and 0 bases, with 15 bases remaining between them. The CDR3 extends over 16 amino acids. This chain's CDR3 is CASSCGIRGMNTEAFF. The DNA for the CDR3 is TGTGCCAGCAGCTGCGGGATTCGGGGAATGAACACTGAAGCTTTCTTT.

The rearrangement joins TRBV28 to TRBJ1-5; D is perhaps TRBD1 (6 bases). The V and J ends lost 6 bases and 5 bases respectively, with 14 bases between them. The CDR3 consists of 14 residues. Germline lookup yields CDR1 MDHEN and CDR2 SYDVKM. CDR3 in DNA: TGTGCCAGCAGGAAAACAGGGCGGGATCAGCCCCAGCATTTT. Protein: CASRKTGRDQPQHF.

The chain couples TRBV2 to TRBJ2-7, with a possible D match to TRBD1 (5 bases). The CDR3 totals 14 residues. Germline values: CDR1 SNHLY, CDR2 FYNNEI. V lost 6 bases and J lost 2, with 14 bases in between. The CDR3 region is CASRATGQAYEQYF. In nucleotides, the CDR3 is TGTGCCAGCAGAGCGACTGGACAAGCCTACGAGCAGTACTTC. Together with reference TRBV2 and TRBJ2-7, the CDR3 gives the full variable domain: EPEVTQTPSHQVTQMGQEVILRCVPISNHLYFYWYRQILGQKVEFLVSFYNNEISEKSEIFDDQFSVERPDGSNFTLKIRSTKLEDSAMYFCASRATGQAYEQYFGPGTRLTVT.

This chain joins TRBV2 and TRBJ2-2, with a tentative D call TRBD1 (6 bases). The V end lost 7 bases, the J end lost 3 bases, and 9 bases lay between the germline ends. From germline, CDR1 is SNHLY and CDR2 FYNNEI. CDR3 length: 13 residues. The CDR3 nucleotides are TGTGCCAGCATTAACAGGGACACCGGGGAGCTGTTTTTT. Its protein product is CASINRDTGELFF.

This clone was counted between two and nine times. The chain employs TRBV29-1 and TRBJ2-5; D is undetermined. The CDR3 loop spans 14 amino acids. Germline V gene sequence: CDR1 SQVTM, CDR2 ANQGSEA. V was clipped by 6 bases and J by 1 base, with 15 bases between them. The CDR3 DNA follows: TGCAGCGTCGTCGGCGGACCTAGCCAAGAGACCCAGTACTTC. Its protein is CSVVGGPSQETQYF.

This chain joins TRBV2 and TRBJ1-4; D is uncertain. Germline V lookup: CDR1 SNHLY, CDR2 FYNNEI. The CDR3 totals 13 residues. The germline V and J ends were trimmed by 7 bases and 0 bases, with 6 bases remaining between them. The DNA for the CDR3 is TGTGCCAGCAAGACACCAACTAATGAAAAACTGTTTTTT. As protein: CASKTPTNEKLFF.

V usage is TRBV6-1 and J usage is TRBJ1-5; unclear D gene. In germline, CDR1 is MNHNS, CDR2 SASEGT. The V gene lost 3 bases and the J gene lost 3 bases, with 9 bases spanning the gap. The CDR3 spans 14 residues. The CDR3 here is CASSEVGSNQPQHF. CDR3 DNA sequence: TGTGCCAGCAGTGAGGTCGGCTCCAATCAGCCCCAGCATTTT.

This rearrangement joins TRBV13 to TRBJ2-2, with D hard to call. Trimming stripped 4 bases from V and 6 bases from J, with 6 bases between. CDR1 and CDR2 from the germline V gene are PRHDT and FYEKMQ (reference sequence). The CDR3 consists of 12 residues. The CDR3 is CASSYRPGELFF. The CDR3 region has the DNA TGTGCCAGCAGCTACCGTCCCGGGGAGCTGTTTTTT.

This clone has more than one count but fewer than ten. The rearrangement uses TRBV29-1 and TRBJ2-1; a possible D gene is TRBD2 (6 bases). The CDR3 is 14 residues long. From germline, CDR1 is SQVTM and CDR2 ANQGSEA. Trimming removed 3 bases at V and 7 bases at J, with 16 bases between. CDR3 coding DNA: TGCAGCGTTGAGAGGGACTCCTCTCTAAATGAGCAGTTCTTC. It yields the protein CSVERDSSLNEQFF.

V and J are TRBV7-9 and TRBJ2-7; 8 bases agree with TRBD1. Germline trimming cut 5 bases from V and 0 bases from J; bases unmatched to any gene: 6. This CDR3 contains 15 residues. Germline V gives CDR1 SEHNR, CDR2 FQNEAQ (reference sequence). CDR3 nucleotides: TGTGCCAGCAGCCATCATGGGACAGGCTCCTACGAGCAGTACTTC. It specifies CASSHHGTGSYEQYF.

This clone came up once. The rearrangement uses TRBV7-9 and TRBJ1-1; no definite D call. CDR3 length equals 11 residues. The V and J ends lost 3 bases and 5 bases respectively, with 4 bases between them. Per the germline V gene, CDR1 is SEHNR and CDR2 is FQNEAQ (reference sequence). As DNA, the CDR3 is TGTGCCAGCAGCTTGAGAACTGAAGCTTTCTTT. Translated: CASSLRTEAFF. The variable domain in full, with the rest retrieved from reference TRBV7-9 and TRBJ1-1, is DTGVSQNPRHKITKRGQNVTFRCDPISEHNRLYWYRQTLGQGPEFLTYFQNEAQLEKSRLLSDRFSAERPKGSFSTLEIQRTEQGDSAMYLCASSLRTEAFFGQGTRLTVV.

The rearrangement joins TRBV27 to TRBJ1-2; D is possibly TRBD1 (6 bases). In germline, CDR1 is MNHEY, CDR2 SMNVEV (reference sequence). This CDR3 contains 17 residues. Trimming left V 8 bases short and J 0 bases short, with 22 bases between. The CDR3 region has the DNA TGTGCCAGCGGGGCCCGGGGACAACTGAATTCTAACTATGGCTACACCTTC. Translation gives CASGARGQLNSNYGYTF.

CDR3 region: CASSPGGGAAEAFF. The DNA for the CDR3 is TGTGCCAGCAGCCCCGGAGGGGGCGCGGCTGAAGCTTTCTTT. The chain has TRBV9 and TRBJ1-1, with 7 bases matching TRBD1. Germline CDR1 reads SGDLS; CDR2 reads YYNGEE. The CDR3 runs 14 residues. Unmatched junction bases numbered 9, after V lost 4 bases and J lost 6 bases.

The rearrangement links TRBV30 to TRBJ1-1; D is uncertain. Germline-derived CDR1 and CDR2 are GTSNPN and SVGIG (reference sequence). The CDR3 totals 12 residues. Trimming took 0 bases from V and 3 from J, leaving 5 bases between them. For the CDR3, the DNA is TGTGCCTGGAGTGTTGCAGACACTGAAGCTTTCTTT. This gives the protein CAWSVADTEAFF.

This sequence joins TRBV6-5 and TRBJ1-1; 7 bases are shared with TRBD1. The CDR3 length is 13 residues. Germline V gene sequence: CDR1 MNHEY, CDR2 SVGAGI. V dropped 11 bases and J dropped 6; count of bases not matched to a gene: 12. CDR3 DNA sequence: TGTGCCGCATCCAGGGACAGTTGGGCTGAAGCTTTCTTT. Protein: CAASRDSWAEAFF.

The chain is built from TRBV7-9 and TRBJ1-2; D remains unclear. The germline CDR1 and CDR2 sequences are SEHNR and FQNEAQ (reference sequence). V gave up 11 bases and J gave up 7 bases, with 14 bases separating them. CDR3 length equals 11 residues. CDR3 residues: CASDPGGGYTF. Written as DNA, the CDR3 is TGTGCCTCGGATCCGGGAGGTGGCTACACCTTC. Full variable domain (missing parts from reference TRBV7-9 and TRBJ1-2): DTGVSQNPRHKITKRGQNVTFRCDPISEHNRLYWYRQTLGQGPEFLTYFQNEAQLEKSRLLSDRFSAERPKGSFSTLEIQRTEQGDSAMYLCASDPGGGYTFGSGTRLTVV.

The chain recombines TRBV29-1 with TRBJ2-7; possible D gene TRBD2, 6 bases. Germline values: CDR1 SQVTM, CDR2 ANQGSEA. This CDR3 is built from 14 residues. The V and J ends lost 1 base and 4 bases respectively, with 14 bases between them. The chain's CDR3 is CSVEVSSEGYEQYF. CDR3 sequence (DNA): TGCAGCGTTGAAGTTTCTAGCGAGGGATACGAGCAGTACTTC.

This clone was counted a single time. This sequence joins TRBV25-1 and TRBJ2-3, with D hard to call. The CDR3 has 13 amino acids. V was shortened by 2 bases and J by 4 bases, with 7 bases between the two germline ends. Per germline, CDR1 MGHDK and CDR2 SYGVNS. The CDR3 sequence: CASSERISDTQYF. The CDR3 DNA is TGTGCCAGCAGTGAACGAATATCAGATACGCAGTATTTT.

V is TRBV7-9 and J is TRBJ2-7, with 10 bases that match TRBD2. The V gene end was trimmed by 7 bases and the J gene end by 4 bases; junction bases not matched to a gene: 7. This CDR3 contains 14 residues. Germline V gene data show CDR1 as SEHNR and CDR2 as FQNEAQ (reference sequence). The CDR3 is CASKKAGGPYEQYF. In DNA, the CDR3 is TGTGCCAGCAAGAAAGCGGGAGGGCCTTACGAGCAGTACTTC.

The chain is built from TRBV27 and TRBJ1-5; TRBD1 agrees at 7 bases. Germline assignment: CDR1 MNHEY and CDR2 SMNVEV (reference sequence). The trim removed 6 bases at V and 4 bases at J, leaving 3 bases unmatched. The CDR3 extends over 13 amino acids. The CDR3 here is CASSPGQNQPQHF. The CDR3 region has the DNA TGTGCCAGCAGCCCGGGACAGAATCAGCCCCAGCATTTT.

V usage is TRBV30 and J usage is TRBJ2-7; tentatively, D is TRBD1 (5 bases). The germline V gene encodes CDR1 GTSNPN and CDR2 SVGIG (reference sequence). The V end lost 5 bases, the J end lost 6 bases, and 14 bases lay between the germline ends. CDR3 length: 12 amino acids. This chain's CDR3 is CAWLGVSGEQYF. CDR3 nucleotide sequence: TGTGCCTGGTTAGGGGTTTCGGGCGAGCAGTACTTC. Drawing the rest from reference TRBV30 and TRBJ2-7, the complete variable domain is SQTIHQWPATLVQPVGSPLSLECTVEGTSNPNLYWYRQAAGRGLQLLFYSVGIGQISSEVPQNLSASRPQDRQFILSSKKLLLSDSGFYLCAWLGVSGEQYFGPGTRLTVT.

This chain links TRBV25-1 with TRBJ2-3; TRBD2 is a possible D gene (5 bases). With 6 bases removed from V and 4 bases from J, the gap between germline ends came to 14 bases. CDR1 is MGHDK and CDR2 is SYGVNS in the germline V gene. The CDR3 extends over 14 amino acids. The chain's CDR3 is CASSQLDWSDTQYF. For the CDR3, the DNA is TGTGCCAGCAGCCAACTAGATTGGTCAGATACGCAGTATTTT.

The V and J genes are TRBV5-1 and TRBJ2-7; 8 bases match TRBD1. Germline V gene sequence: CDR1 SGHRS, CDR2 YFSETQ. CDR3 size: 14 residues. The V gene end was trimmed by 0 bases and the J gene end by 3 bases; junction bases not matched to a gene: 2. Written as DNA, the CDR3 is TGCGCCAGCAGCTTGGACAGGGGGGTCTACGAGCAGTACTTC. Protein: CASSLDRGVYEQYF.

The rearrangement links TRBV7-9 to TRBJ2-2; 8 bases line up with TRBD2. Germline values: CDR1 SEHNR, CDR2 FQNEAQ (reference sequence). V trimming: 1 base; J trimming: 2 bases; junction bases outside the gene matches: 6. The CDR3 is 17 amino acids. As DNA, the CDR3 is TGTGCCAGCAGCTTAGTTGGCGGGAGGCCAAACACCGGGGAGCTGTTTTTT. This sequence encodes CASSLVGGRPNTGELFF.

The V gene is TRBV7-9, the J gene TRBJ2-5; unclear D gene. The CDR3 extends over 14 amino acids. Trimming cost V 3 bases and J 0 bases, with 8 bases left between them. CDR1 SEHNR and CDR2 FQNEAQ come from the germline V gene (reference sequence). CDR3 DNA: TGTGCCAGCAGCTTTAGGGAATACCAAGAGACCCAGTACTTC. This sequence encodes CASSFREYQETQYF.

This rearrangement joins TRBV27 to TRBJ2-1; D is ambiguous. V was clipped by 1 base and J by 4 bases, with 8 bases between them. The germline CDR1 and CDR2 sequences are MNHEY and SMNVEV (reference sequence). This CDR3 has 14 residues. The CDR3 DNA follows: TGTGCCAGCAGTTTATTCCCCCGATACAATGAGCAGTTCTTC. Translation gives CASSLFPRYNEQFF.

Written as DNA, the CDR3 is TGCAGCGTTACCGGGAGACACTACGAGCAGTACTTC. Translated: CSVTGRHYEQYF. This chain connects TRBV29-1 to TRBJ2-7, with D tentatively TRBD2 (6 bases). The germline CDR1 and CDR2 sequences are SQVTM and ANQGSEA. V was trimmed by 5 bases and J by 3 bases, leaving 11 bases between them. CDR3 size: 12 residues.

Here the CDR3 DNA reads TGTGCCACCCCGGTGAAAGAGCAGTACTTC. It yields the protein CATPVKEQYF. The chain links TRBV27 to TRBJ2-7; no firm D call. Trimming removed 10 bases from V and 7 bases from J, with 11 bases in between. CDR3 size: 10 residues. The germline CDR1 and CDR2 sequences are MNHEY and SMNVEV (reference sequence).

In DNA form, the CDR3 reads TGTGCCAGCAGCCAGAGCTCTGGAAACACCATATATTTT. Residues: CASSQSSGNTIYF. V and J are TRBV9 and TRBJ1-3; D call uncertain. Germline values: CDR1 SGDLS, CDR2 YYNGEE. There are 13 residues in the CDR3. Trimming took off 4 bases at V and 0 bases at J, with 5 bases between the two ends.

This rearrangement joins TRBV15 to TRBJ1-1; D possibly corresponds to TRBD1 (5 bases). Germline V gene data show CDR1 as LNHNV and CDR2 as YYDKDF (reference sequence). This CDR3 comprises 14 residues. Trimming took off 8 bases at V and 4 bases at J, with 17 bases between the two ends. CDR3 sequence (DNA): TGTGCCACCTCTGTTCAAGGGGCGATCACTGAAGCTTTCTTT. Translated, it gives CATSVQGAITEAFF. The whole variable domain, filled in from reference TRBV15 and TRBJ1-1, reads DAMVIQNPRYQVTQFGKPVTLSCSQTLNHNVMYWYQQKSSQAPKLLFHYYDKDFNNEADTPDNFQSRRPNTSFCFLDIRSPGLGDTAMYLCATSVQGAITEAFFGQGTRLTVV.